Each of the 10 T cell receptor beta chains below was sequenced from the same sample in a study of cytotoxic CD8 clonotypes in ibrutinib-treated CLL (dated by TCRdb to 2020 to 2023). Sample time point, as interpreted from the label and publication: about twelve months on ibrutinib. Library generation was performed with the immunoSEQ multiplex PCR assay. The immuneACCESS repertoire file appears here via TCRdb, limited to in-frame rearrangements. These files lack a portion of the clones; in checked studies, under half of the deficit traces to unresolved V genes, and the cause of the others is not known. Present in this sample are some 140,000 clones, approximately 89% of which were seen just once. Roughly a tenth of the sample belongs to the ten largest clones. The source was PBMCs, collected after 12 months of ibrutinib treatment. These receptors came from a human donor with chronic lymphocytic leukemia.

The V call is TRBV11-2, the J call TRBJ2-7; no definite D call. Trimming took off 1 base at V and 7 bases at J, with 20 bases between the two ends. The germline gives CDR1 SGHAT, CDR2 FQNNGV. The CDR3 sequence is 16 residues long. The CDR3 protein is CASSLVVQVPAWEQYF. The CDR3 DNA sequence: TGTGCCAGCAGCTTAGTAGTGCAGGTACCCGCCTGGGAGCAGTACTTC.

The rearrangement joins TRBV7-8 to TRBJ1-1, with TRBD1 matching over 8 bases. CDR1 is SGHVS and CDR2 is FQNEAQ in the germline V gene. This CDR3 has 13 amino acids. The J segment lost 7 bases and the V segment lost 5 bases, leaving 6 bases of the junction unmatched. CDR3 sequence: CASSATQGVEAFF. The CDR3 DNA reads TGTGCCAGCAGCGCAACACAGGGGGTTGAAGCTTTCTTT.

The V call is TRBV19, the J call TRBJ1-5; D unresolved. Germline V gives CDR1 LNHDA, CDR2 SQIVND (reference sequence). Deletions cut 5 bases from V and 0 bases from J, with 17 bases between. There are 17 residues in the CDR3. The CDR3: CASSDPRGLYSNQPQHF. The CDR3 DNA reads TGTGCCAGTAGTGACCCCCGCGGTCTCTATAGCAATCAGCCCCAGCATTTT.

The rearrangement links TRBV7-3 to TRBJ2-2; D remains ambiguous. The CDR3 length is 13 residues. CDR1 and CDR2 (germline): SGHTA, FQGTGA. Between the trimmed V and J ends, which lost 0 bases and 8 bases, there was a span of 7 bases. This chain's CDR3 is CASSLTFGGELFF. DNA of the CDR3: TGTGCCAGCAGCTTAACGTTTGGTGGGGAGCTGTTTTTT. The full variable domain, in which reference TRBV7-3 and TRBJ2-2 provide the parts outside the CDR3, is GAGVSQTPSNKVTEKGKYVELRCDPISGHTALYWYRQSLGQGPEFLIYFQGTGAADDSGLPNDRFFAVRPEGSVSTLKIQRTERGDSAVYLCASSLTFGGELFFGEGSRLTVL.

The chain carries TRBV6-6 and TRBJ2-5, with D possibly TRBD1 on 5 matching bases. The CDR3 contains 15 residues. Germline CDR1 MNHNY, CDR2 SVGAGI (reference sequence). Trimming took 7 bases from V and 5 from J, leaving 20 bases between them. The CDR3 bases are TGTGCCAGCACCAAAATTCCCAGGGCCGGGGAGACCCAGTACTTC. Amino acids: CASTKIPRAGETQYF.

The chain recombines TRBV28 with TRBJ2-5, with D perhaps TRBD1 (7 bases). Germline CDR1 is MDHEN and CDR2 is SYDVKM. V lost 5 bases, J lost 4 bases, and 20 bases lay in between. The length of the CDR3 is 16 residues. The CDR3 DNA sequence: TGTGCCAGCAGTATTCCAGGGGGGTATGGTGGAGAGACCCAGTACTTC. This codes for CASSIPGGYGGETQYF.

This rearrangement joins TRBV30 to TRBJ2-7; either TRBD1 or TRBD2 may fit D (5 bases each). V was shortened by 3 bases and J by 6 bases, with 9 bases between the two germline ends. The CDR3 length is 11 residues. Germline CDR1 is GTSNPN and CDR2 is SVGIG (reference sequence). The CDR3 sequence: CAWSPGGEQYF. CDR3 nucleotide sequence: TGTGCCTGGAGCCCTGGGGGCGAGCAGTACTTC.

The chain recombines TRBV30 with TRBJ1-1, with 10 bases fitting TRBD1. After removal of 4 bases from V and 11 bases from J, the junction contained 13 bases not matched to a gene. Germline CDR1 and CDR2: GTSNPN and SVGIG (reference sequence). The CDR3 spans 14 residues. The CDR3 protein is CAWTDEDRGGDAFF. The CDR3 coding sequence is TGTGCCTGGACGGATGAGGACAGGGGGGGTGACGCTTTCTTT.

The gene calls are TRBV13 and TRBJ2-3; 7 bases line up with TRBD2. J lost 4 bases, V lost 2 bases, and 15 bases had no gene match. The CDR3 has 18 amino acids. CDR1 is PRHDT and CDR2 is FYEKMQ in the germline V gene (reference sequence). CDR3 nucleotide sequence: TGTGCCAGCAGCTTATGGGGGAGCGGGACCCAGCCAGCAGATACGCAGTATTTT. Residues: CASSLWGSGTQPADTQYF. Based on the CDR3 plus reference TRBV13 and TRBJ2-3, the full variable domain is AAGVIQSPRHLIKEKRETATLKCYPIPRHDTVYWYQQGPGQDPQFLISFYEKMQSDKGSIPDRFSAQQFSDYHSELNMSSLELGDSALYFCASSLWGSGTQPADTQYFGPGTRLTVL.

V usage is TRBV20-1 and J usage is TRBJ2-5, with 7 positions matching TRBD2. In germline, CDR1 is DFQATT, CDR2 SNEGSKA (reference sequence). With 7 bases clipped from V and 7 bases from J, the junction kept 6 bases outside the gene matches. The CDR3 totals 11 residues. As DNA, the CDR3 is TGCAGTGTCGCGGGGGTGGGGACCCAGTACTTC. Amino acid sequence: CSVAGVGTQYF.